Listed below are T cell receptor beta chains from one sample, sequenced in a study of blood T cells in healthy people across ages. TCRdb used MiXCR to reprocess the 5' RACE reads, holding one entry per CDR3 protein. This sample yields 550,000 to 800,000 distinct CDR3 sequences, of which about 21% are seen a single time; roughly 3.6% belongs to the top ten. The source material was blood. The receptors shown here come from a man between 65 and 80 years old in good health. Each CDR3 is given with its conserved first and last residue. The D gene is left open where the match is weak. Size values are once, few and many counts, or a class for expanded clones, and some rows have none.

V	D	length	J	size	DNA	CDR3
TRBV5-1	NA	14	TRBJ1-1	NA	TGCGCCAGCAGCTTCTCAGGGGCGCAGGGTGAAGCTTTCTTT	CASSFSGAQGEAFF
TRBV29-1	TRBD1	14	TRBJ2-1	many	TGCAGCGTCGTGGGACAGGGGGACGACAATGAGCAGTTCTTC	CSVVGQGDDNEQFF
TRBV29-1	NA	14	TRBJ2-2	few	TGCAGCGTTGGGGGGCGGGAGTCGCACGGGGAGCTGTTTTTT	CSVGGRESHGELFF
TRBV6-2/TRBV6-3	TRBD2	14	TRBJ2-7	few	TGTGCCAGCAGTAGGGAACTAGCGACCTACGAGCAGTACTTC	CASSRELATYEQYF
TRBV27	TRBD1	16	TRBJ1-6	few	TGTGCCAGCAGTTTGATAGGACAGGGGAGGAATTCACCCCTCCACTTT	CASSLIGQGRNSPLHF
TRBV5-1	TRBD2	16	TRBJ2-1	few	TGCGCCAGCAGCAAGGACAGGGTGACTAGCGGGAATGAGCAGTTCTTC	CASSKDRVTSGNEQFF
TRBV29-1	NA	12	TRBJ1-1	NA	TGCAGCGTTGGGGCTAGGAACACTGAAGCTTTCTTT	CSVGARNTEAFF
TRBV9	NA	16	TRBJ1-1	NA	TGTGCCAGCAGCGGAGAGGATCCTGGGGGGTACACTGAAGCTTTCTTT	CASSGEDPGGYTEAFF
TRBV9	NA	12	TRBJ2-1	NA	TGTGCCCCTAGCTCTTCCTACAATGAGCAGTTCTTC	CAPSSSYNEQFF
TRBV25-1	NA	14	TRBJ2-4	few	TGTGCCAGCAGTGAAAACACAGACAAAAACATTCAGTACTTC	CASSENTDKNIQYF
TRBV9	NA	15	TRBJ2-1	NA	TGTGCCAGCAGCGCCTCTCCGGGGTCCTACAATGAGCAGTTCTTC	CASSASPGSYNEQFF
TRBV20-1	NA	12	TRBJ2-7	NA	TGCAGTGCAGGGGACTTCGGCTACGAGCAGTACTTC	CSAGDFGYEQYF
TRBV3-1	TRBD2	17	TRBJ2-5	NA	TGTGCCAGCAGCCCGACCCCCGGGACTAGCGGCCAAGAGACCCAGTACTTC	CASSPTPGTSGQETQYF
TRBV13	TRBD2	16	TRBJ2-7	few	TGTGCCAGCAGCCCCTACGGGACTAGCATTACCCACGAGCAGTACTTC	CASSPYGTSITHEQYF
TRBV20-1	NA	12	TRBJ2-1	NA	TGCAGTGCTAGGAGTTTCGGGAATGAGCAGTTCTTC	CSARSFGNEQFF
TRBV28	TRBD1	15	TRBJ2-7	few	TGTGCCAGCAGCCGGGGACAGGGGCTAACCTACGAGCAGTACTTC	CASSRGQGLTYEQYF
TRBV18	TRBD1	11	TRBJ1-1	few	TGTGCCAGCTCACCACAGACAGGGGCTTTCTTT	CASSPQTGAFF
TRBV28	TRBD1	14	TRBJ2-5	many	TGTGCCAGCAGCGCACAGGGGGCCCGAGAGACCCAGTACTTC	CASSAQGARETQYF